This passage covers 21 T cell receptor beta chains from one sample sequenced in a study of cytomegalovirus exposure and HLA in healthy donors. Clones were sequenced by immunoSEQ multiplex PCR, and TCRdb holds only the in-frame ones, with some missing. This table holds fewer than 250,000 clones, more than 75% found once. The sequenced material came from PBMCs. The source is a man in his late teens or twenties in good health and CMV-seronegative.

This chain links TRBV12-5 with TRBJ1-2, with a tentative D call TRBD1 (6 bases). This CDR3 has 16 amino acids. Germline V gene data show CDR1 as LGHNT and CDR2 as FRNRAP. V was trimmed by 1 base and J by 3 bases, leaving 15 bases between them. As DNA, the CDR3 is TGTGCTAGTGGTTTGGCAGGGGAGGGCCATGACTATGGCTACACCTTC. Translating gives CASGLAGEGHDYGYTF. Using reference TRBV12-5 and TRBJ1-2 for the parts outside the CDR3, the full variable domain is DARVTQTPRHKVTEMGQEVTMRCQPILGHNTVFWYRQTMMQGLELLAYFRNRAPLDDSGMPKDRFSAEMPDATLATLKIQPSEPRDSAVYFCASGLAGEGHDYGYTFGSGTRLTVV.

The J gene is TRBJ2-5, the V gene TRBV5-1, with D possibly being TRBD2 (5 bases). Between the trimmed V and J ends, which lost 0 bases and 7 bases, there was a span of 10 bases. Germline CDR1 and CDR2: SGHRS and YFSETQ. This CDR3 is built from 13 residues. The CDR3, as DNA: TGCGCCAGCAGCTTGGCCCTAGAGGGGACCCAGTACTTC. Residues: CASSLALEGTQYF.

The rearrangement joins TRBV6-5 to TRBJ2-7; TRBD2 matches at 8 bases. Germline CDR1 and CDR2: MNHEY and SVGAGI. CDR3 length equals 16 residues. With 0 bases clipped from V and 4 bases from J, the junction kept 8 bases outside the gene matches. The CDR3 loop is CASSYSHGGGWYEQYF. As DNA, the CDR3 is TGTGCCAGCAGTTACTCCCACGGCGGGGGGTGGTACGAGCAGTACTTC.

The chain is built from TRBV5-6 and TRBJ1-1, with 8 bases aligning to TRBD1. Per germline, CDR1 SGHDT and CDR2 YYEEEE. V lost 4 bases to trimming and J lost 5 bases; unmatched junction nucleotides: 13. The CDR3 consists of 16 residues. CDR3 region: CASSLPPGQGGTEAFF. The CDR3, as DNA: TGTGCCAGCAGCCTACCTCCAGGACAGGGAGGTACTGAAGCTTTCTTT. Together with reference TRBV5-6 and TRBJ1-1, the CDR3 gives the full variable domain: DAGVTQSPTHLIKTRGQQVTLRCSPKSGHDTVSWYQQALGQGPQFIFQYYEEEERQRGNFPDRFSGHQFPNYSSELNVNALLLGDSALYLCASSLPPGQGGTEAFFGQGTRLTVV.

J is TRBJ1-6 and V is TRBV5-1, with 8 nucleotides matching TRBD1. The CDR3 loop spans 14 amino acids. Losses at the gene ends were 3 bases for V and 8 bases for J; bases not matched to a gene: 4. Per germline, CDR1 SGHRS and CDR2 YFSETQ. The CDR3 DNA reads TGCGCCAGCAGCTCAGGGGGCTGGGATTCACCCCTCCACTTT. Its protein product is CASSSGGWDSPLHF. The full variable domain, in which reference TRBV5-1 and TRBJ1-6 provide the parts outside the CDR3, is KAGVTQTPRYLIKTRGQQVTLSCSPISGHRSVSWYQQTPGQGLQFLFEYFSETQRNKGNFPGRFSGRQFSNSRSEMNVSTLELGDSALYLCASSSGGWDSPLHFGNGTRLTVT.

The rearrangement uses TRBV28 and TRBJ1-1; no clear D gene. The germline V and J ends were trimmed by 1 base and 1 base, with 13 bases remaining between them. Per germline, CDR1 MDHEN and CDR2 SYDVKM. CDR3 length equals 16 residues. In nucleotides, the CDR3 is TGTGCCAGCAGTTTATTGCTAAGTCTATCGAACACTGAAGCTTTCTTT. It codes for CASSLLLSLSNTEAFF.

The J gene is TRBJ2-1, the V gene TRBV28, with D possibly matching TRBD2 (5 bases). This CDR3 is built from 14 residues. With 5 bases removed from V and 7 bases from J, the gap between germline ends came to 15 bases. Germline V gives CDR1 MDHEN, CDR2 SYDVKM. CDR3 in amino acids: CASSPRTARNEQFF. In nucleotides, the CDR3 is TGTGCCAGCAGTCCACGGACTGCGAGGAATGAGCAGTTCTTC.

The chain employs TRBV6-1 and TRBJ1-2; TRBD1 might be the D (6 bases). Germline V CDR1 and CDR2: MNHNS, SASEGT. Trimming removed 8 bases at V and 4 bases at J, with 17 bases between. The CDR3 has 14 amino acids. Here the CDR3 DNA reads TGTGCCAGCTACTATTTACAGGGCTCCTATGGCTACACCTTC. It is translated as CASYYLQGSYGYTF.

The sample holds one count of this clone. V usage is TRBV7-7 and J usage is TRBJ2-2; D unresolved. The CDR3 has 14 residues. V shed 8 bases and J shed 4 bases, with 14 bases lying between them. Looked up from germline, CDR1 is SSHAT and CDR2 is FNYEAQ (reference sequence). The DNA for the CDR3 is TGTGCCAGCTCCCGACTCCCGGGCACCGGGGAGCTGTTTTTT. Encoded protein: CASSRLPGTGELFF.

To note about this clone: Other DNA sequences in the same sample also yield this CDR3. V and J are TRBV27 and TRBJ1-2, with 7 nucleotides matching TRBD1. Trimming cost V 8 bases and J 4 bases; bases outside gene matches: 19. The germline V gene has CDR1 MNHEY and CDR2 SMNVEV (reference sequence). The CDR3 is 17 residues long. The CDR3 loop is CASSSPSRQGGRYGYTF. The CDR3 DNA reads TGTGCCAGCTCCTCACCCTCTCGACAGGGCGGCCGCTATGGCTACACCTTC.

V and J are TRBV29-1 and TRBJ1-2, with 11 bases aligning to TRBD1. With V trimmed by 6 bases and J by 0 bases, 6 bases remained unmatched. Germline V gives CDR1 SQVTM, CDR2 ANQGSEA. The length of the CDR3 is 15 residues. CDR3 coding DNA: TGCAGCGTGGACAGGGGGCAGGTAGCTAACTATGGCTACACCTTC. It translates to CSVDRGQVANYGYTF. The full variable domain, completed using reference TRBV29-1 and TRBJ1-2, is SAVISQKPSRDICQRGTSLTIQCQVDSQVTMMFWYRQQPGQSLTLIATANQGSEATYESGFVIDKFPISRPNLTFSTLTVSNMSPEDSSIYLCSVDRGQVANYGYTFGSGTRLTVV.

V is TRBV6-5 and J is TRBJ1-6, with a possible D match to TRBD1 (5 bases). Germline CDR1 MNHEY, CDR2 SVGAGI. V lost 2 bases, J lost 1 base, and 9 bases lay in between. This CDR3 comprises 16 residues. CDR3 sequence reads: CASSYDGGSYNSPLHF. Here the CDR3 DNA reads TGTGCCAGCAGTTACGACGGGGGATCCTATAATTCACCCCTCCACTTT.

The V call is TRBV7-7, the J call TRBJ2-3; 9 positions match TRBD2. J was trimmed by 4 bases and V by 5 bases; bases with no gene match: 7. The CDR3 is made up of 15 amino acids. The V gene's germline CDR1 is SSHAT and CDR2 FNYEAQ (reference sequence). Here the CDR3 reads CASSAGLARADTQYF. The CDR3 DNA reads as TGTGCCAGCAGCGCCGGACTAGCGCGGGCAGATACGCAGTATTTT.

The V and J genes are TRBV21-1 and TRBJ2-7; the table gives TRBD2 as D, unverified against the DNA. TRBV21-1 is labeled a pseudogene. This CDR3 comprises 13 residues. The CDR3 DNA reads TGTGCCAGCAGCCAACCGGGTGGCTACGAGCAGTACTTC. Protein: CASSQPGGYEQYF.

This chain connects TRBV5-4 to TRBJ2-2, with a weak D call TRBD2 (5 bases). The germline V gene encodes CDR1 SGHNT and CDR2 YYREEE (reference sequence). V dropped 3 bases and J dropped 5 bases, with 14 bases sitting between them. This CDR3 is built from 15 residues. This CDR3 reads CASSSGGVGTGELFF. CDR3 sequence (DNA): TGTGCCAGCAGCTCAGGAGGAGTTGGGACCGGGGAGCTGTTTTTT.

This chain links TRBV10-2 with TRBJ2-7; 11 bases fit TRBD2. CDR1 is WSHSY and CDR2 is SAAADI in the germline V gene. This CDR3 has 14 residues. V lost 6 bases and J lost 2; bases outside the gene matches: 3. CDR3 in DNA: TGCGCCAGCAGAGCGGGACTAGCGGCCTACGAGCAGTACTTC. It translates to CASRAGLAAYEQYF.

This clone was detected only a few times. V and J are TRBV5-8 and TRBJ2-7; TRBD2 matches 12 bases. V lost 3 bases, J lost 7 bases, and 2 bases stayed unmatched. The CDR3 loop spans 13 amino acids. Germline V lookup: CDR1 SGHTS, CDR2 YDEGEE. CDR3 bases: TGTGCCAGCAGCTACGGACTAGCGGGGGAGCAGTACTTC. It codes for CASSYGLAGEQYF.

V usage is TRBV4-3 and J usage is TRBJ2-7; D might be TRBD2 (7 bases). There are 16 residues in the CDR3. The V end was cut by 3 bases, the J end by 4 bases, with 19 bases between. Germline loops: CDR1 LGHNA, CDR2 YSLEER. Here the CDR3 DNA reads TGCGCCAGCAGCCAGAAAGGGGGGGGGCTTGAATACGAGCAGTACTTC. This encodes CASSQKGGGLEYEQYF.

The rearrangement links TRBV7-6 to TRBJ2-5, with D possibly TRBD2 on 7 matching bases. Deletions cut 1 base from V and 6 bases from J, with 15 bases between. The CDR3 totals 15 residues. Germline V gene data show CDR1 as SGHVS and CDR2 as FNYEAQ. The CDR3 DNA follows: TGTGCCAGCAGCTTAGATAGGGGGGGTCGGAAGACCCAGTACTTC. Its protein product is CASSLDRGGRKTQYF. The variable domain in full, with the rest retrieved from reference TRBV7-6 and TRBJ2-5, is GAGVSQSPRYKVTKRGQDVALRCDPISGHVSLYWYRQALGQGPEFLTYFNYEAQQDKSGLPNDRFSAERPEGSISTLTIQRTEQRDSAMYRCASSLDRGGRKTQYFGPGTRLLVL.

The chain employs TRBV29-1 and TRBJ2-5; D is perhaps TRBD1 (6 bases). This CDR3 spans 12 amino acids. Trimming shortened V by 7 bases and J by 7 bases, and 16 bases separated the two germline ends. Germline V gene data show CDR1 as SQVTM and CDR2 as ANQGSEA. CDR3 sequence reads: CSGWTAFGTQYF. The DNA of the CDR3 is TGCAGCGGATGGACAGCGTTCGGGACCCAGTACTTC.

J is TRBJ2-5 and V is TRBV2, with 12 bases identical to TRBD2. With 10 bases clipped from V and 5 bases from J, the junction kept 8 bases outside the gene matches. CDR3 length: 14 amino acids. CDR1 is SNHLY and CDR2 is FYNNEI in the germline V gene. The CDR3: CATASGGVRETQYF. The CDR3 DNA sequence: TGTGCCACCGCTAGCGGGGGGGTCCGGGAGACCCAGTACTTC.